This T cell receptor (beta chain) was recorded in a study of blood T cell repertoires in COVID-19. Germline trimming cut 3 bases from V and 2 bases from J; bases unmatched to any gene: 5. CDR1 SGDLS and CDR2 YYNGEE come from the germline V gene. CDR3 length equals 16 residues. Using immunoSEQ multiplex PCR, the repertoire was profiled, and TCRdb retains in-frame clones only, with some absent. The data contain approximately 310,000 clones, around 85% of them singletons. This TCR was sampled from a woman between 25 and 40 years old who had been exposed to COVID-19. This rearrangement joins TRBV9 to TRBJ2-6; 7 bases line up with TRBD1. Sequenced: PBMCs or T cells enriched from blood (not recorded which). The CDR3, as DNA: TGTGCCAGCAGCGGCCACAGGGGAGCTGGGGCCAACGTCCTGACTTTC. Encoded protein: CASSGHRGAGANVLTF.